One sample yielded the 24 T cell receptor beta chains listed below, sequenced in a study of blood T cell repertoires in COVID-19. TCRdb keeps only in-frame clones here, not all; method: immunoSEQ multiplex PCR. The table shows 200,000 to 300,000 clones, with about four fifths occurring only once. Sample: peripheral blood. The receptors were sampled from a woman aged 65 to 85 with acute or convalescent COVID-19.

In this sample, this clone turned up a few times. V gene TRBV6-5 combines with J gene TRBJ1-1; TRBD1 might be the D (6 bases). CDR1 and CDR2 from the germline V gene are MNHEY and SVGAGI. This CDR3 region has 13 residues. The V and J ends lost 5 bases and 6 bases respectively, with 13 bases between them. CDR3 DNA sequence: TGTGCCAGCAGTAACAGGGAGGGAGCTGAAGCTTTCTTT. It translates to CASSNREGAEAFF.

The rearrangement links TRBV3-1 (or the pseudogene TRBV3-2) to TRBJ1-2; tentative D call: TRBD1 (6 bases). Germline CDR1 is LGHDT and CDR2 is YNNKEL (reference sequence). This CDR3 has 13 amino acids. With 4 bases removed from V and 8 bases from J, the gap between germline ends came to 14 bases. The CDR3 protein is CASSLRTEQGYTF. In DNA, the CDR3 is TGTGCCAGCAGCCTTAGGACAGAACAGGGCTACACCTTC.

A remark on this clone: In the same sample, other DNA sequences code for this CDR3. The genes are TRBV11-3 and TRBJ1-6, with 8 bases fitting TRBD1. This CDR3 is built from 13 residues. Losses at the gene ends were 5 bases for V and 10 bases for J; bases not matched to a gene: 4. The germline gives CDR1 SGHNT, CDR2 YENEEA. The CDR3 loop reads CASSLDRVSPLHF. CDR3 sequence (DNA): TGTGCCAGCAGCCTGGACAGGGTCTCACCCCTCCACTTT.

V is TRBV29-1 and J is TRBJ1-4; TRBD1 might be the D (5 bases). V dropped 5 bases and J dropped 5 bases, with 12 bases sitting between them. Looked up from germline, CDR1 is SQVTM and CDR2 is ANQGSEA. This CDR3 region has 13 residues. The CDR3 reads CSVSGIDNEKLFF. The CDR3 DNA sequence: TGCAGCGTTTCAGGGATAGACAATGAAAAACTGTTTTTT.

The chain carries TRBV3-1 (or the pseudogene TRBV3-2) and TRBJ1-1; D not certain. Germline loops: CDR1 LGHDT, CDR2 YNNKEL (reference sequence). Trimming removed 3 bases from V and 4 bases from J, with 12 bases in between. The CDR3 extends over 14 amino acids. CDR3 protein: CASSQTEGRTEAFF. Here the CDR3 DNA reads TGTGCCAGCAGCCAGACGGAGGGTCGCACTGAAGCTTTCTTT.

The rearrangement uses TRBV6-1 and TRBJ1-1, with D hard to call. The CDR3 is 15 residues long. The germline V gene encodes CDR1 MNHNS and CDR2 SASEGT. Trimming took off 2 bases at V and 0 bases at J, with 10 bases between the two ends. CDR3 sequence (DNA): TGTGCCAGCAGTGAAAGGCGGGCGGTGAACACTGAAGCTTTCTTT. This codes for CASSERRAVNTEAFF.

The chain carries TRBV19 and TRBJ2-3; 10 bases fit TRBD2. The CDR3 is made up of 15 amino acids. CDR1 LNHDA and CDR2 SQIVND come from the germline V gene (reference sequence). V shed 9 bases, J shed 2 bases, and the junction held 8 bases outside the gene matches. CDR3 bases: TGTGCCAGCCTTAAGCGGGGGGGCCTCACAGATACGCAGTATTTT. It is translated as CASLKRGGLTDTQYF.

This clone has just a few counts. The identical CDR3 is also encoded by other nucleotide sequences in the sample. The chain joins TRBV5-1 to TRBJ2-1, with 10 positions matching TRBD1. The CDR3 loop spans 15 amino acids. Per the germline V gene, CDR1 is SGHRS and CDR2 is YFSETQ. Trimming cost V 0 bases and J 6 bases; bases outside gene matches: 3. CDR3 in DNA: TGCGCCAGCAGCTTGGGTGGACAGGGGGGCAATGAGCAGTTCTTC. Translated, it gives CASSLGGQGGNEQFF.

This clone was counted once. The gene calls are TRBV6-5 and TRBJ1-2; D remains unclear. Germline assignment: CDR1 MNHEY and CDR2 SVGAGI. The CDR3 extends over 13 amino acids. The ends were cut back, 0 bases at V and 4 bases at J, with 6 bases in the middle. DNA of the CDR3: TGTGCCAGCAGTTACTCGAACATCTATGGCTACACCTTC. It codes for CASSYSNIYGYTF.

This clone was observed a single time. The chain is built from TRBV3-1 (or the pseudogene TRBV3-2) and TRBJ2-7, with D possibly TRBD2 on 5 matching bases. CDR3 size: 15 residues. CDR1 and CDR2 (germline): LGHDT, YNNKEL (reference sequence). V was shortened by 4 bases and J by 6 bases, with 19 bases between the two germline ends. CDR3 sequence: CASSPLVLGSAEQYF. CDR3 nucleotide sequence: TGTGCCAGCAGCCCTCTAGTACTAGGATCTGCCGAGCAGTACTTC.

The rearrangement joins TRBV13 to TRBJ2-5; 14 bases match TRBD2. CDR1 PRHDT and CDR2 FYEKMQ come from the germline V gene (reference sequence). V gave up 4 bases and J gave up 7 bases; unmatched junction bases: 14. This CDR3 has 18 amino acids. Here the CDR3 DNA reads TGTGCCAGCAGCTCCTTGACTAGCGGGGGGGCCCTCCTAGGGACCCAGTACTTC. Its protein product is CASSSLTSGGALLGTQYF.

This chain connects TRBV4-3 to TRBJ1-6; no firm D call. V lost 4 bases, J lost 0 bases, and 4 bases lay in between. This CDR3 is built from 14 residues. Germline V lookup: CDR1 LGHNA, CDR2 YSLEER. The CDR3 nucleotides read TGCGCCAGCAGCCTTAGCTCCTATAATTCACCCCTCCACTTT. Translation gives CASSLSSYNSPLHF.

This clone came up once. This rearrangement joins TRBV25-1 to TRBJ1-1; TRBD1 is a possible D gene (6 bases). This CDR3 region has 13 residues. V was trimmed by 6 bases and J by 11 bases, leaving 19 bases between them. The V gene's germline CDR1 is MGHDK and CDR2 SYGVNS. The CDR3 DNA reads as TGTGCCAGCAGCCACACCCCTACAGGGCGGGCTTTCTTT. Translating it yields CASSHTPTGRAFF.

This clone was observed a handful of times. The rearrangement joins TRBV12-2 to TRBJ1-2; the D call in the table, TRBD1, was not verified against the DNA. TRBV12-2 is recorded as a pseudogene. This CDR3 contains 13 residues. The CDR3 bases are TGTGCAAGTCGCTTAGATCAGGCCCCTGGCTACACCTTC. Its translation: CASRLDQAPGYTF.

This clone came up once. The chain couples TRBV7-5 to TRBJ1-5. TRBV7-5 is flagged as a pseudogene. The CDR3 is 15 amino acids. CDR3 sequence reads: CARSLRGVRVQPQHF. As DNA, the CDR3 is TGTGCCAGAAGCTTACGGGGGGTTAGGGTTCAGCCCCAGCATTTT.

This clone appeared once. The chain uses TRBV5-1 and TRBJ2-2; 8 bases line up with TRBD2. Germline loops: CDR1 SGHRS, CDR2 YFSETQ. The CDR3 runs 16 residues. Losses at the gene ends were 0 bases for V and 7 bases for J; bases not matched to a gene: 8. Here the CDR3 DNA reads TGCGCCAGCAGCTTGGAGGGTAGCGGGGTCAACGGGGAGCTGTTTTTT. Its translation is CASSLEGSGVNGELFF. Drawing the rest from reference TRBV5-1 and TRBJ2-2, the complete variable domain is KAGVTQTPRYLIKTRGQQVTLSCSPISGHRSVSWYQQTPGQGLQFLFEYFSETQRNKGNFPGRFSGRQFSNSRSEMNVSTLELGDSALYLCASSLEGSGVNGELFFGEGSRLTVL.

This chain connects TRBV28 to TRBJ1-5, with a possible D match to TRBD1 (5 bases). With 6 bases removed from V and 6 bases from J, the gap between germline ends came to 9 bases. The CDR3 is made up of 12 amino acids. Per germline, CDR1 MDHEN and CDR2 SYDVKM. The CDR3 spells CASRLRGQPQHF. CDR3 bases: TGTGCCAGCAGACTAAGGGGTCAGCCCCAGCATTTT.

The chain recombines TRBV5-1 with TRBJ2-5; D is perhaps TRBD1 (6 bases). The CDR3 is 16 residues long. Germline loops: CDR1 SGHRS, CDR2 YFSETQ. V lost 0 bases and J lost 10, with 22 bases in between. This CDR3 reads CASSLDARGSSFVQYF. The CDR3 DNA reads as TGCGCCAGCAGCTTGGATGCCAGGGGTTCTTCATTCGTCCAGTACTTC.

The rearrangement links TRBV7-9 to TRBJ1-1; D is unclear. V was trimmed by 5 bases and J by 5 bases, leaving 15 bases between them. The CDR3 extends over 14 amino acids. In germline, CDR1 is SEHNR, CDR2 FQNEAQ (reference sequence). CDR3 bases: TGTGCCAGCAGCCGGGATAGGGCGTCGACTGAAGCTTTCTTT. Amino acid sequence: CASSRDRASTEAFF.

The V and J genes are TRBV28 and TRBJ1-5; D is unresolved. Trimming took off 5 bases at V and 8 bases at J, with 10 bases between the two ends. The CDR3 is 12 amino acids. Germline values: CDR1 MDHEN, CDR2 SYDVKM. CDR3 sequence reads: CASSLDTKPQHF. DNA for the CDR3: TGTGCCAGCAGTCTCGACACAAAGCCCCAGCATTTT.

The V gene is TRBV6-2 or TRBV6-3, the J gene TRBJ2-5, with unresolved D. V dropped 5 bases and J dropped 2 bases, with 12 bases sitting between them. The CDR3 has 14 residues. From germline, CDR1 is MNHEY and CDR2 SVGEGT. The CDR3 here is CASSLLLRQETQYF. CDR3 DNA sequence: TGTGCCAGCAGTCTTTTGCTTCGGCAAGAGACCCAGTACTTC.

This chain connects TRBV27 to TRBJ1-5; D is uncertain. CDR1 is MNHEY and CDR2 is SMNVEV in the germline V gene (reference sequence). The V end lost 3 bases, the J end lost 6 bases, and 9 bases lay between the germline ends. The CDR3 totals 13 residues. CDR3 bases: TGTGCCAGCAGTTTGGAGTTCGCTCAGCCCCAGCATTTT. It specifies CASSLEFAQPQHF.

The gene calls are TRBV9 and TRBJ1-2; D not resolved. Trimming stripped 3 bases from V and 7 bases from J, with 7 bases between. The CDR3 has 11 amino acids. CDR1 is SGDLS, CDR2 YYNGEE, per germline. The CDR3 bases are TGTGCCAGCAGCGCAGCGTTTGGCTACACCTTC. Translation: CASSAAFGYTF.

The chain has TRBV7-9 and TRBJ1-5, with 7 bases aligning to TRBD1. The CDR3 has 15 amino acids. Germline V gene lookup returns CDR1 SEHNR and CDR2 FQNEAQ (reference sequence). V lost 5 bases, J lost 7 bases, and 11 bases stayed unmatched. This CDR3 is CASSPGQIESQPQHF. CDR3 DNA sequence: TGTGCCAGCAGCCCGGGACAGATCGAGTCCCAGCCCCAGCATTTT.